This passage covers 18 T cell receptor beta chains from one sample sequenced in a study of regulatory T cells in long-lasting Graves disease. Time point in this sample: newly diagnosed GD, antithyroid drugs for less than 3 months. PBMC RNA served as the TCR library source. In building TCR beta libraries, iRepertoire HTBI primers were used together with Arm-PCR of CDR3 regions. In TCRdb, the multiplex PCR reads were re-called with MiXCR into one record per CDR3 protein. Of around 400,000 distinct CDR3 sequences in the sample, around 11% were seen once. This same sample was also part of a study on T cells in Graves' hyperthyroidism and ophthalmopathy.

Sample: peripheral blood mononuclear cells (PBMCs), taken at new diagnosis, from a patient treated with antithyroid drugs. These receptors all come from a woman younger than 30 with Graves disease.

This sequence joins TRBV28 and TRBJ1-3; D is undetermined. Looked up from germline, CDR1 is MDHEN and CDR2 is SYDVKM. V was clipped by 7 bases and J by 9 bases, with 13 bases between them. The CDR3 sequence is 12 residues long. Written as DNA, the CDR3 is TGTGCCAGCACCCCTTCGGGCACCACCATATATTTT. This codes for CASTPSGTTIYF.

The CDR3 spells CASSLERGGTGSHEQYV. For the CDR3, the DNA is TGTGCCAGCAGCTTAGAGCGGGGGGGGACAGGGTCCCACGAGCAGTACGTC. V and J are TRBV7-8 and TRBJ2-7, with D possibly TRBD2 on 10 matching bases. The length of the CDR3 is 17 residues. The germline CDR1 and CDR2 sequences are SGHVS and FQNEAQ. V was pared by 1 base and J by 5 bases, with 21 bases between.

This chain uses TRBV9 with TRBJ1-2; D gene uncertain. CDR1 is SGDLS, CDR2 YYNGEE, per germline. This CDR3 has 16 residues. V was cut by 0 bases and J by 5 bases, with 17 bases left in between. CDR3 region: CASSVGPGSNGYGYTF. The CDR3 DNA reads TGTGCCAGCAGCGTAGGACCCGGGAGCAATGGATATGGCTACACCTTC. Supplemented by reference TRBV9 and TRBJ1-2, the full variable domain reads DSGVTQTPKHLITATGQRVTLRCSPRSGDLSVYWYQQSLDQGLQFLIQYYNGEERAKGNILERFSAQQFPDLHSELNLSSLELGDSALYFCASSVGPGSNGYGYTFGSGTRLTVV.

This clonotype was counted at least ten times. The rearrangement links TRBV10-3 to TRBJ1-1, with a weak D call TRBD1 (5 bases). This CDR3 comprises 15 residues. The germline V and J ends were trimmed by 6 bases and 1 base, with 15 bases remaining between them. CDR1 and CDR2 (germline): ENHRY, SYGVKD. In DNA, the CDR3 is TGTGCCATCAGCGACCCAGGGCGGGAGAACACTGAAGCTTTCTTT. Its protein is CAISDPGRENTEAFF.

This clonotype was detected only a few times. The chain employs TRBV12-3 or TRBV12-4 and TRBJ1-2; 9 nucleotides agree with TRBD1. The CDR3 totals 15 residues. With V trimmed by 8 bases and J by 4 bases, 11 bases remained unmatched. The DNA of the CDR3 is TGTGCCAGCCGCAGGGGACAGGGCTTAGTCTATGGCTACACCTTC. It specifies CASRRGQGLVYGYTF.

This clonotype has more than one count but fewer than ten. V gene TRBV6-2 or TRBV6-3 combines with J gene TRBJ2-3, with D unresolved. The CDR3 is made up of 13 amino acids. CDR1 and CDR2 (germline): MNHEY, SVGEGT. Trimming took off 6 bases at V and 8 bases at J, with 15 bases between the two ends. For the CDR3, the DNA is TGTGCCAGCAGCCTCGGCGAGCCCGCTACGCAGTATTTT. Protein product: CASSLGEPATQYF.

There are many counts of this clonotype. The J gene is TRBJ1-2, the V gene TRBV2; D remains unclear. This CDR3 spans 11 amino acids. V lost 6 bases to trimming and J lost 1 base, with 3 bases between them. The germline CDR1 and CDR2 sequences are SNHLY and FYNNEI. In nucleotides, the CDR3 is TGTGCCAGCAGACTTAACTATGGCTACACCTTC. Translated, it gives CASRLNYGYTF.

Many counts were recorded for this clonotype. The chain is built from TRBV7-2 and TRBJ2-2; TRBD2 matches at 8 bases. CDR3 size: 17 residues. Trimming cost V 2 bases and J 4 bases; bases outside gene matches: 9. In germline, CDR1 is SGHTA, CDR2 FQGNSA. CDR3 amino acids: CASSLLAGLLVTGELFF. The CDR3 nucleotides read TGTGCCAGCAGCTTATTAGCGGGACTATTGGTCACCGGGGAGCTGTTTTTT.

This clonotype was seen ten or more times. The chain couples TRBV9 to TRBJ2-2; D is ambiguous. The CDR3 contains 13 residues. Germline V gives CDR1 SGDLS, CDR2 YYNGEE. The V end was cut by 0 bases, the J end by 6 bases, with 6 bases between. Written as DNA, the CDR3 is TGTGCCAGCAGCGTAGAGTCTCCCGGGGAGCTGTTTTTT. This codes for CASSVESPGELFF.

This clonotype came up a few times. The gene calls are TRBV9 and TRBJ2-1; no clear D. Trimming took 1 base from V and 6 from J, leaving 11 bases between them. From germline, CDR1 is SGDLS and CDR2 YYNGEE. The CDR3 is 14 residues long. The CDR3 DNA reads as TGTGCCAGCAGCGTACCGACTCCCGGCAATGAGCAGTTCTTC. This codes for CASSVPTPGNEQFF.

In its sample, this clonotype was seen many times. This chain's CDR3 is CSVGRPLRMETQYF. The CDR3 DNA sequence: TGCAGCGTCGGCAGACCACTAAGAATGGAGACCCAGTACTTC. V usage is TRBV29-1 and J usage is TRBJ2-5; D unresolved. Germline V lookup: CDR1 SQVTM, CDR2 ANQGSEA. V shed 6 bases and J shed 5 bases, with 19 bases lying between them. This CDR3 has 14 residues.

This clonotype was found many times. The CDR3 region is CASSQDQRTVAWGGYTF. In DNA form, the CDR3 reads TGCGCCAGCAGCCAAGACCAACGGACAGTGGCTTGGGGAGGCTACACCTTC. The rearrangement uses TRBV4-3 and TRBJ1-2, with D possibly being TRBD1 (6 bases). The CDR3 loop spans 17 amino acids. Looked up from germline, CDR1 is LGHNA and CDR2 is YSLEER. V lost 0 bases to trimming and J lost 8 bases, with 22 bases between them.

This clonotype was observed at least ten times. The chain recombines TRBV2 with TRBJ2-1; D is possibly TRBD2 (5 bases). Germline V gene data show CDR1 as SNHLY and CDR2 as FYNNEI. V lost 6 bases to trimming and J lost 0 bases, with 15 bases between them. This CDR3 spans 16 amino acids. For the CDR3, the DNA is TGTGCCAGCAGACCACTCCCGGGGATCTCCTACAATGAGCAGTTCTTC. As protein: CASRPLPGISYNEQFF.

CDR3 protein: CASTERTFGDSEAFF. The CDR3 bases are TGTGCCAGCACCGAGAGGACGTTCGGGGATTCTGAAGCTTTCTTT. The chain is built from TRBV9 and TRBJ1-1, with D unclear. The CDR3 runs 15 residues. Germline-derived CDR1 and CDR2 are SGDLS and YYNGEE. The V gene lost 6 bases and the J gene lost 6 bases, with 21 bases spanning the gap.

About this clonotype: This probably arose from a read error, given a far larger clone one base away. Likely a read error: the CDR3 ends without its conserved phenylalanine or tryptophan. The V and J genes are TRBV7-3 and TRBJ2-5; TRBD1 is a possible D gene (7 bases). The last part of the DNA fits TRBJ2-1 better; the J call may be wrong. There are 18 residues in the CDR3. Looked up from germline, CDR1 is SGHTA and CDR2 is FQGTGA. The CDR3 sequence: CASSLDRIVEGPHNEQFL. The CDR3 DNA follows: TGTGCCAGCAGCCTGGACAGGATTGTGGAGGGCCCCCACAATGAGCAGTTCCTC.

The chain couples TRBV25-1 to TRBJ1-2; D not resolved. Trimming shortened V by 3 bases and J by 6 bases, and 14 bases separated the two germline ends. The CDR3 sequence is 14 residues long. Germline V gene data show CDR1 as MGHDK and CDR2 as SYGVNS. CDR3: CASSDFRALDGYTF. The DNA of the CDR3 is TGTGCCAGCAGTGATTTTCGGGCACTTGATGGCTACACCTTC.

Points on this clonotype: A read error may explain this, as a much larger clone is one base away. The conserved phenylalanine or tryptophan is not found at the CDR3 terminus, so this likely reflects a read error. This chain links TRBV19 with TRBJ2-7; TRBD2 might be the D (6 bases). Germline V lookup: CDR1 LNHDA, CDR2 SQIVND (reference sequence). This CDR3 region has 14 residues. V lost 4 bases and J lost 0, with 10 bases in between. CDR3 nucleotide sequence: TGTGCCAGTAGTAGGACTAAGAGCTCCTACGAGCAGTACCTC. It translates to CASSRTKSSYEQYL.

This clonotype was seen many times. V usage is TRBV11-2 and J usage is TRBJ2-6; 8 bases match TRBD1. Germline-derived CDR1 and CDR2 are SGHAT and FQNNGV. The CDR3 is made up of 19 amino acids. J gave up 4 bases and V 5 bases, and 16 bases lay outside the gene matches. This CDR3 is CASSRRAGTGGGGANVLTF. DNA for the CDR3: TGTGCCAGCAGCCGACGAGCTGGGACAGGTGGTGGCGGGGCCAACGTCCTGACTTTC.